Each of the 19 T cell receptor beta chains below was sequenced from the same sample in a study of CD8+ T cells in alopecia areata. RNA extraction was followed by reverse transcription into cDNA, which acted as the sequencing template. Libraries were prepared by immunoSEQ multiplex PCR; TCRdb keeps only in-frame clonotypes and omits some of them. The data contain some 150,000 clones, about 50% of them seen just once; the ten biggest clones take up around 19%. The sequenced sample was CD8+ T cells sorted from blood, obtained at week 0. The receptor set was obtained from a human donor with alopecia areata.

The V gene is TRBV7-2, the J gene TRBJ1-5; TRBD1 matches 9 bases. The germline V gene has CDR1 SGHTA and CDR2 FQGNSA. The junction had 4 bases not matched to a gene; V was cut back by 2 bases and J by 5 bases. The CDR3 is made up of 15 amino acids. CDR3 bases: TGTGCCAGCAGCTTATTGGACAGGGGAGATCAGCCCCAGCATTTT. Translation: CASSLLDRGDQPQHF.

The V gene is TRBV30, the J gene TRBJ1-1; D is perhaps TRBD1 (5 bases). The CDR3 is 15 amino acids. CDR1 is GTSNPN and CDR2 is SVGIG in the germline V gene (reference sequence). Trimming stripped 2 bases from V and 5 bases from J, with 18 bases between. CDR3 in DNA: TGTGCCTGGAGTACGGGTCTTGGGGGATGGACTGAAGCTTTCTTT. Residues: CAWSTGLGGWTEAFF.

This clone was seen more than once but under ten times. The rearrangement links TRBV19 to TRBJ2-1; TRBD1 agrees at 7 bases. V lost 9 bases to trimming and J lost 7 bases; unmatched junction nucleotides: 12. Per the germline V gene, CDR1 is LNHDA and CDR2 is SQIVND (reference sequence). The CDR3 totals 14 residues. DNA of the CDR3: TGTGCCAGACCCTTTAGGGGGCCAGGGAATGAGCAGTTCTTC. This sequence encodes CARPFRGPGNEQFF. The full variable domain, completed using reference TRBV19 and TRBJ2-1, is DGGITQSPKYLFRKEGQNVTLSCEQNLNHDAMYWYRQDPGQGLRLIYYSQIVNDFQKGDIAEGYSVSREKKESFPLTVTSAQKNPTAFYLCARPFRGPGNEQFFGPGTRLTVL.

This clone turned up a few times. The genes are TRBV7-8 and TRBJ2-3; D is undetermined. The germline V and J ends were trimmed by 2 bases and 0 bases, with 18 bases remaining between them. The CDR3 spans 18 residues. Germline lookup yields CDR1 SGHVS and CDR2 FQNEAQ. In nucleotides, the CDR3 is TGTGCCAGCAGCTTAAGGGCCAAAGGGATACAGAGCACAGATACGCAGTATTTT. It codes for CASSLRAKGIQSTDTQYF.

The V gene is TRBV29-1, the J gene TRBJ2-3; TRBD2 is a possible D gene (6 bases). Germline loops: CDR1 SQVTM, CDR2 ANQGSEA. This CDR3 is built from 17 residues. V dropped 6 bases and J dropped 4 bases, with 26 bases sitting between them. CDR3 loop: CSVTLYTSPRGSDTQYF. The CDR3 DNA reads TGCAGCGTCACCCTATATACTAGCCCCCGGGGGTCAGATACGCAGTATTTT.

The chain employs TRBV23-1 and TRBJ1-2; weak D call: TRBD1 (5 bases). TRBV23-1 is an ORF, and what it does is uncertain. The CDR3 length is 13 residues. The ends were cut back, 6 bases at V and 3 bases at J, with 11 bases in the middle. This chain's CDR3 is CASRLGADYGYTF. The CDR3 coding sequence is TGCGCCAGCAGGCTCGGGGCAGACTATGGCTACACCTTC.

The CDR3 coding sequence is TGTGCCTGGAGTGCTTCACAGGTGGGGTATGGCTACACCTTC. Translating it yields CAWSASQVGYGYTF. This chain links TRBV30 with TRBJ1-2; tentatively, D is TRBD1 (5 bases). Trimming left V 1 base short and J 5 bases short, with 14 bases between. Germline V gives CDR1 GTSNPN, CDR2 SVGIG (reference sequence). CDR3 length: 14 amino acids.

The chain couples TRBV10-1 to TRBJ2-5; D gene ambiguous. The CDR3 consists of 14 residues. V lost 0 bases to trimming and J lost 9 bases, with 14 bases between them. In germline, CDR1 is WNHNN, CDR2 SYGVQD (reference sequence). The CDR3, as DNA: TGCGCCAGCAGTGAGTCGGATGGAATGGTTCCCCAGTACTTC. It yields the protein CASSESDGMVPQYF.

The J gene is TRBJ1-2, the V gene TRBV25-1, with D maybe TRBD1 (5 bases). Germline loops: CDR1 MGHDK, CDR2 SYGVNS. The CDR3 has 13 residues. With 6 bases removed from V and 6 bases from J, the gap between germline ends came to 14 bases. The CDR3 DNA sequence: TGTGCCAGCAGCCTTAGGGGAGGGAATGGCTACACCTTC. It specifies CASSLRGGNGYTF.

The chain has TRBV30 and TRBJ1-4; 8 bases align to TRBD1. The CDR3 runs 16 residues. Germline CDR1 and CDR2: GTSNPN and SVGIG (reference sequence). The ends lost 3 bases at V and 1 base at J; junction bases unmatched: 7. CDR3 DNA sequence: TGTGCCTGGAGACAATCGACAGGGGAAACTAATGAAAAACTGTTTTTT. Protein: CAWRQSTGETNEKLFF.

The chain couples TRBV29-1 to TRBJ1-2, with 9 positions matching TRBD1. J gave up 5 bases and V 7 bases, and 8 bases lay outside the gene matches. The CDR3 is made up of 13 amino acids. Germline V gene sequence: CDR1 SQVTM, CDR2 ANQGSEA. The CDR3 DNA is TGCAGCGCCATGGACAGGGGCGTTTATGGCTACACCTTC. Encoded protein: CSAMDRGVYGYTF.

Only a few counts were recorded for this clone. V gene TRBV29-1 combines with J gene TRBJ2-6; D call uncertain. Germline lookup yields CDR1 SQVTM and CDR2 ANQGSEA. The CDR3 sequence is 13 residues long. V was trimmed by 5 bases and J by 0 bases, leaving 5 bases between them. The CDR3 nucleotides are TGCAGCGTTCTCCCCTCTGGGGCCAACGTCCTGACTTTC. Translating gives CSVLPSGANVLTF.

Only one count was recorded for this clone. The chain couples TRBV5-6 to TRBJ2-6, with no clear D. From germline, CDR1 is SGHDT and CDR2 YYEEEE. The CDR3 has 13 residues. The V gene lost 4 bases and the J gene lost 0 bases, with 2 bases spanning the gap. The CDR3 loop reads CASSGSGANVLTF. For the CDR3, the DNA is TGTGCCAGCAGCGGCTCTGGGGCCAACGTCCTGACTTTC.

The V and J genes are TRBV4-2 and TRBJ2-3; unclear D gene. V lost 1 base, J lost 5 bases, and 4 bases lay in between. This CDR3 contains 12 residues. Germline V gene lookup returns CDR1 LGHNA and CDR2 YNFKEQ. The CDR3 DNA reads TGTGCCAGCAGCCAAGGGTTAGATACGCAGTATTTT. Translated, it gives CASSQGLDTQYF.

This clone has a handful of counts. The chain links TRBV29-1 to TRBJ2-7; 7 nucleotides align to TRBD2. Germline CDR1 and CDR2: SQVTM and ANQGSEA. V gave up 7 bases and J gave up 2 bases; unmatched junction bases: 8. The length of the CDR3 is 13 residues. The chain's CDR3 is CSATYGRPYEQYF. The CDR3 bases are TGCAGCGCCACATACGGGAGGCCCTACGAGCAGTACTTC.

This clone appeared a few times. The chain combines TRBV9 with TRBJ1-1, with D tentatively TRBD1 (6 bases). Looked up from germline, CDR1 is SGDLS and CDR2 is YYNGEE. The CDR3 length is 15 residues. The germline V and J ends were trimmed by 4 bases and 2 bases, with 15 bases remaining between them. The CDR3 sequence: CASSPRTDINTEAFF. The CDR3 DNA sequence: TGTGCCAGCAGCCCGCGGACAGACATCAACACTGAAGCTTTCTTT.

This clone has a handful of counts. The chain recombines TRBV19 with TRBJ1-2; possibly TRBD1 for D (5 bases). The CDR3 loop spans 12 amino acids. Germline V gene data show CDR1 as LNHDA and CDR2 as SQIVND (reference sequence). V lost 6 bases to trimming and J lost 6 bases, with 11 bases between them. The CDR3 sequence is CASSTGTDGYTF. The CDR3 coding sequence is TGTGCCAGTAGCACCGGGACTGATGGCTACACCTTC.

This chain joins TRBV29-1 and TRBJ1-2; D gene ambiguous. The CDR3 extends over 13 amino acids. Trimming cost V 5 bases and J 0 bases, with 10 bases left between them. In germline, CDR1 is SQVTM, CDR2 ANQGSEA. CDR3 nucleotides: TGCAGCGTTAAAACAGAAGCTAACTATGGCTACACCTTC. Amino acid sequence: CSVKTEANYGYTF. The variable domain in full, completed from reference TRBV29-1 and TRBJ1-2, reads SAVISQKPSRDICQRGTSLTIQCQVDSQVTMMFWYRQQPGQSLTLIATANQGSEATYESGFVIDKFPISRPNLTFSTLTVSNMSPEDSSIYLCSVKTEANYGYTFGSGTRLTVV.

The CDR3 DNA sequence: TGTGCCACCAGCAGAGATTCCCTCCCCTATTCCACTGAAGCTTTCTTT. This translates into CATSRDSLPYSTEAFF. The chain recombines TRBV15 with TRBJ1-1; D unresolved. V lost 0 bases and J lost 4, with 15 bases in between. Germline-derived CDR1 and CDR2 are LNHNV and YYDKDF (reference sequence). CDR3 length: 16 amino acids.